Presented here are 19 T cell receptor beta chains from one specimen sequenced in a study of shared clonotypes between healthy human individuals. Only CD45RO-negative cells positively selected for CCR7 counted as naive CD8 cells, so terminally differentiated effector memory CD45RA+ cells were excluded. TCRdb's table, derived via immunoSEQ multiplex PCR, lists solely in-frame clones and lacks some. The sample has some 2 million clones; about 95% are singletons. Sequenced: naive CD8+ T cells sorted from blood. These receptors all stem from a man aged 18 to 29 in good health.

The J gene is TRBJ2-7, the V gene TRBV7-9, with a possible D match to TRBD1 (6 bases). The CDR3 consists of 15 residues. Trimming removed 4 bases from V and 1 base from J, with 14 bases in between. CDR1 and CDR2 from the germline V gene are SEHNR and FQNEAQ (reference sequence). In DNA, the CDR3 is TGTGCCAGCAGCTCCGGGACAACAATTTCCTACGAGCAGTACTTC. Amino acid sequence: CASSSGTTISYEQYF.

The V gene is TRBV13, the J gene TRBJ2-3; 9 positions match TRBD1. The CDR3 contains 16 residues. The V gene's germline CDR1 is PRHDT and CDR2 FYEKMQ (reference sequence). V gave up 5 bases and J gave up 4 bases; unmatched junction bases: 10. CDR3 amino acids: CASSHRDRERADTQYF. CDR3 sequence (DNA): TGTGCCAGCAGCCACCGGGACAGGGAGAGGGCAGATACGCAGTATTTT.

This clone turned up a few times. The chain uses TRBV6-5 and TRBJ2-2; TRBD1 or TRBD2 may be the D gene (6 bases each). Germline CDR1 MNHEY, CDR2 SVGAGI. Trimming removed 2 bases from V and 4 bases from J, with 11 bases in between. This CDR3 has 15 residues. This CDR3 reads CASSYGGTSTGELFF. CDR3 coding DNA: TGTGCCAGCAGTTACGGGGGGACAAGCACCGGGGAGCTGTTTTTT.

This chain connects TRBV10-2 to TRBJ2-3; no clear D. CDR1 WSHSY and CDR2 SAAADI come from the germline V gene. This CDR3 has 14 residues. Deletions cut 3 bases from V and 4 bases from J, with 11 bases between. The CDR3 spells CASSDDTVADTQYF. CDR3 in DNA: TGCGCCAGCAGTGATGATACCGTTGCAGATACGCAGTATTTT.

V gene TRBV27 combines with J gene TRBJ2-2; 7 nucleotides match TRBD1. Germline loops: CDR1 MNHEY, CDR2 SMNVEV (reference sequence). V dropped 7 bases and J dropped 2; count of bases not matched to a gene: 7. The CDR3 extends over 15 amino acids. CDR3 sequence (DNA): TGTGCCAGCACGACAGGGAGCTACAACACCGGGGAGCTGTTTTTT. This translates into CASTTGSYNTGELFF.

This chain uses TRBV15 with TRBJ2-5; the D gene could be TRBD1 or TRBD2 (5 bases each). CDR1 is LNHNV, CDR2 YYDKDF, per germline (reference sequence). The CDR3 totals 15 residues. With 2 bases removed from V and 5 bases from J, the gap between germline ends came to 15 bases. The CDR3 here is CATSRPEEGWETQYF. As DNA, the CDR3 is TGTGCCACCAGCAGACCCGAAGAGGGGTGGGAGACCCAGTACTTC. The variable domain in full, with the rest retrieved from reference TRBV15 and TRBJ2-5, is DAMVIQNPRYQVTQFGKPVTLSCSQTLNHNVMYWYQQKSSQAPKLLFHYYDKDFNNEADTPDNFQSRRPNTSFCFLDIRSPGLGDTAMYLCATSRPEEGWETQYFGPGTRLLVL.

This chain links TRBV5-4 with TRBJ2-7; 9 positions agree with TRBD1. Germline CDR1 SGHNT, CDR2 YYREEE (reference sequence). After removal of 2 bases from V and 6 bases from J, the junction contained 12 bases not matched to a gene. The CDR3 extends over 16 amino acids. The CDR3 region is CASSLRPGTGIGEQYF. Written as DNA, the CDR3 is TGTGCCAGCAGCTTACGACCCGGGACAGGGATTGGCGAGCAGTACTTC.

The V call is TRBV4-1, the J call TRBJ2-4; either TRBD1 or TRBD2 may supply D (6 bases each). The V end lost 3 bases, the J end lost 8 bases, and 20 bases lay between the germline ends. This CDR3 region has 16 residues. CDR1 is MGHRA, CDR2 YSYEKL, per germline. The CDR3: CASSQEGGLSLDIQYF. CDR3 nucleotides: TGCGCCAGCAGCCAGGAAGGGGGGCTGTCTCTCGACATTCAGTACTTC.

The chain employs TRBV19 and TRBJ2-7; D gene uncertain. The germline CDR1 and CDR2 sequences are LNHDA and SQIVND (reference sequence). V was trimmed by 4 bases and J by 2 bases, leaving 9 bases between them. This CDR3 is built from 13 residues. CDR3 region: CASSRSHTYEQYF. CDR3 nucleotide sequence: TGTGCCAGTAGTAGAAGCCATACCTACGAGCAGTACTTC. The variable domain in full, with the rest retrieved from reference TRBV19 and TRBJ2-7, is DGGITQSPKYLFRKEGQNVTLSCEQNLNHDAMYWYRQDPGQGLRLIYYSQIVNDFQKGDIAEGYSVSREKKESFPLTVTSAQKNPTAFYLCASSRSHTYEQYFGPGTRLTVT.

V gene TRBV13 combines with J gene TRBJ2-1, with unresolved D. The CDR3 is 13 amino acids. The germline gives CDR1 PRHDT, CDR2 FYEKMQ (reference sequence). Trimming removed 1 base at V and 5 bases at J, with 6 bases between. The CDR3 sequence is CASSLDPNNEQFF. The CDR3 region has the DNA TGTGCCAGCAGCTTAGACCCAAACAATGAGCAGTTCTTC.

The rearrangement links TRBV7-8 to TRBJ2-1; no reliable D call. Per germline, CDR1 SGHVS and CDR2 FQNEAQ. The CDR3 loop spans 11 amino acids. Trimming pared 1 base from V and 8 bases from J, leaving 3 bases between. The CDR3 is CASSLEDEQFF. CDR3 in DNA: TGTGCCAGCAGCTTAGAGGATGAGCAGTTCTTC. Full variable domain (missing parts from reference TRBV7-8 and TRBJ2-1): GAGVSQSPRYKVAKRGQDVALRCDPISGHVSLFWYQQALGQGPEFLTYFQNEAQLDKSGLPSDRFFAERPEGSVSTLKIQRTQQEDSAVYLCASSLEDEQFFGPGTRLTVL.

The chain uses TRBV7-8 and TRBJ2-5; 9 bases match TRBD2. The germline V gene has CDR1 SGHVS and CDR2 FQNEAQ. This CDR3 is built from 13 residues. Trimming cost V 8 bases and J 3 bases; bases outside gene matches: 4. The CDR3 sequence: CASGGGAEETQYF. CDR3 in DNA: TGTGCCAGCGGCGGGGGGGCGGAAGAGACCCAGTACTTC. Drawing the rest from reference TRBV7-8 and TRBJ2-5, the complete variable domain is GAGVSQSPRYKVAKRGQDVALRCDPISGHVSLFWYQQALGQGPEFLTYFQNEAQLDKSGLPSDRFFAERPEGSVSTLKIQRTQQEDSAVYLCASGGGAEETQYFGPGTRLLVL.

The chain joins TRBV6-5 to TRBJ2-7; no reliable D call. Trimming took 6 bases from V and 4 from J, leaving 13 bases between them. CDR1 MNHEY and CDR2 SVGAGI come from the germline V gene. CDR3 length: 13 amino acids. Here the CDR3 DNA reads TGTGCCAGCAGCCTGGACGGTGGTTACGAGCAGTACTTC. It encodes CASSLDGGYEQYF.

The chain couples TRBV9 to TRBJ2-3; TRBD2 aligns across 9 bases. The germline V gene encodes CDR1 SGDLS and CDR2 YYNGEE. The V gene end was trimmed by 4 bases and the J gene end by 5 bases; junction bases not matched to a gene: 17. The CDR3 runs 18 residues. This CDR3 reads CASSRAEGAGGVIDTQYF. CDR3 nucleotide sequence: TGTGCCAGCAGCAGGGCCGAGGGAGCGGGAGGCGTGATAGATACGCAGTATTTT.

A remark on this clone: Within the sample, other DNA sequences also encode this same CDR3. V and J are TRBV4-1 and TRBJ2-7; 10 nucleotides match TRBD2. CDR3 length equals 16 residues. CDR1 is MGHRA and CDR2 is YSYEKL in the germline V gene. V trimming: 1 base; J trimming: 1 base; junction bases outside the gene matches: 4. The CDR3 here is CASSQGGSGGSYEQYF. CDR3 nucleotide sequence: TGCGCCAGCAGCCAAGGAGGTAGCGGGGGGTCCTACGAGCAGTACTTC.

The chain has TRBV5-1 and TRBJ2-7; D unresolved. The CDR3 totals 15 residues. From germline, CDR1 is SGHRS and CDR2 YFSETQ. Trimming pared 1 base from V and 0 bases from J, leaving 11 bases between. The CDR3 reads CASSLSSVSSYEQYF. CDR3 DNA sequence: TGCGCCAGCAGCTTGAGCAGCGTTAGCTCCTACGAGCAGTACTTC. Variable domain in full (rest from reference TRBV5-1 and TRBJ2-7): KAGVTQTPRYLIKTRGQQVTLSCSPISGHRSVSWYQQTPGQGLQFLFEYFSETQRNKGNFPGRFSGRQFSNSRSEMNVSTLELGDSALYLCASSLSSVSSYEQYFGPGTRLTVT.

The CDR3 DNA sequence: TGTGCCAGCAGCTCCGGCCTCAGCGAACTTTGGACCGGGGAGCTGTTTTTT. Translation: CASSSGLSELWTGELFF. The chain has TRBV13 and TRBJ2-2; D unclear. The ends were cut back, 4 bases at V and 5 bases at J, with 20 bases in the middle. The CDR3 length is 17 residues. Germline values: CDR1 PRHDT, CDR2 FYEKMQ (reference sequence).

In DNA form, the CDR3 reads TGTGCCAGCAGCTTAGGGGCGGGAGAGGAAGGCTACACCTTC. Translating it yields CASSLGAGEEGYTF. The chain uses TRBV11-2 and TRBJ1-2; unclear D gene. V lost 1 base, J lost 8 bases, and 14 bases lay in between. CDR3 length equals 14 residues. The germline V gene has CDR1 SGHAT and CDR2 FQNNGV.

The chain employs TRBV7-9 and TRBJ1-5; no reliable D call. The germline gives CDR1 SEHNR, CDR2 FQNEAQ (reference sequence). The CDR3 runs 15 residues. The V and J ends lost 1 base and 6 bases respectively, with 13 bases between them. The CDR3 reads CASSLDQTPRQPQHF. CDR3 coding DNA: TGTGCCAGCAGCTTAGACCAAACTCCCCGTCAGCCCCAGCATTTT. Supplemented by reference TRBV7-9 and TRBJ1-5, the full variable domain reads DTGVSQNPRHKITKRGQNVTFRCDPISEHNRLYWYRQTLGQGPEFLTYFQNEAQLEKSRLLSDRFSAERPKGSFSTLEIQRTEQGDSAMYLCASSLDQTPRQPQHFGDGTRLSIL.